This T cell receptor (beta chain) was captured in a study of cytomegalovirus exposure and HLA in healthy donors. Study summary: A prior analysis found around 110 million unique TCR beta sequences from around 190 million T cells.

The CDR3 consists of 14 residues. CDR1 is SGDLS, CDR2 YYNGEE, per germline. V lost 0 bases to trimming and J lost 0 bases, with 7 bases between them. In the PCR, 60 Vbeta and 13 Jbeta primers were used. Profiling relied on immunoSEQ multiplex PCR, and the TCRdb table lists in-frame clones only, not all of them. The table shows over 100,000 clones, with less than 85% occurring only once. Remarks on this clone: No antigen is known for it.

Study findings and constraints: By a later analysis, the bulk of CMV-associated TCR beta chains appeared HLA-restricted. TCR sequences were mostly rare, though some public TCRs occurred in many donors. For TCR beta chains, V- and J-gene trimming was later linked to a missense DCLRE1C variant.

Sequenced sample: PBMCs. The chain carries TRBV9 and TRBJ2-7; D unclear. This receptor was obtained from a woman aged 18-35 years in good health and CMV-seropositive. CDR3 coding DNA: TGTGCCAGCAGCGTAGAGCTGAGCTCCTACGAGCAGTACTTC. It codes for CASSVELSSYEQYF.